This T cell receptor beta chain appears in the sequencing data of a study of PD-L1 blockade in urothelial cancer (dated by TCRdb to 2016 to 2017). About the full investigation: Every patient began therapy in about 2014 and was given atezolizumab 1,200 mg intravenously every 3 weeks. Blood samples gave median yields of around 140,000 T cells and some 80,000 unique TCRs, along with a median clonality of 0.080. Patients had an ECOG performance status of 0 or 1 and had received between 0 and 3 prior chemotherapy regimens. In the same patients, whole exome sequencing and RNA sequencing of pretreatment tumors were performed in addition to TCR sequencing. Twenty-five of 29 patients were identified as males with urothelial cancer of bladder origin, and a prior smoking history was reported by 18 of 29 patients. Pretreatment blood TCR-seq was available for about 28 patients, at least one posttreatment blood collection was obtained for around 25 patients, and tumor TCR-seq was available for around 25 patients. Somatic, immune and clinical correlates of response to PD-L1 blockade with atezolizumab in urothelial cancer were the focus of an exploratory multi-omic analysis. Pretreatment tumor samples, along with matched peripheral blood serially collected before and after atezolizumab treatment, were subjected to TCR sequencing. Blood samples were analyzed at 3 weeks after treatment start (second dose) and at 6 weeks after treatment start. Durable clinical benefit was achieved by nine patients but not by the remaining 20. Durable clinical benefit meant progression-free survival longer than 6 months, and TCR features were also tested against progression-free and overall survival.

Points the paper makes about the study in general: Small sample size (n of about 30) and many exploratory analyses mean the results are intended to be hypothesis-generating. Improved progression-free and overall survival was found to be associated with pretreatment peripheral blood TCR clonality below the median. Patients with durable benefit showed greater expansion of tumor-associated TCR clones in peripheral blood 3 weeks after starting treatment (n = 22, p = 0.022).

This clone occurred a few times. Its antigen is still unknown. Base qualities are missing; no much larger clone stands one base away. Trimming costs V 2 bases and J 2 bases, and their ends lie 9 bases apart. The CDR3, from cysteine to phenylalanine, totals 14 residues. CDR3 DNA is the only sequence kept; it has 42 bases, read in frame from the first base. The germline V gene (reference sequence) provides CDR1 WNHNN and CDR2 SYGVQD. To estimate absolute template abundance from read counts, synthetic TCR analog templates were spiked into each PCR. Using the immunoSEQ assay, TCRbeta CDR3 regions were amplified from genomic DNA with bias-controlled V and J gene primers. Sequencing of rearranged TCRbeta segments was performed at approximately 20X coverage. Under the source paper's analysis protocol: Sequencing errors were corrected by clustering, and CDR3s were annotated against IMGT so that V, D and J genes could be assigned. Downstream analyses used only productive TCRbeta rearrangements, leaving out any out-of-frame or stop-codon sequences. Clonality was calculated as one minus the Shannon entropy normalized by the log of the number of unique productive sequences. Clones differing between time points or between blood and tumor were identified by Fisher's exact test with Benjamini-Hochberg correction at adjusted p below 0.01. TCRdb carries this immuneACCESS record with in-frame sequences only. Its versions omit some clonotypes, under half of them owing to an unresolved V gene in the studies checked, with the rest unexplained. V and J calls and clone size are given by that table; D and trimming were obtained from the DNA. The sample table lists 68,000 or so clones, about four fifths of them with a count of one. The ten biggest clones cover under 7.5% of the sample.

The label giving this sample's time point can be read as: pretreatment peripheral blood. A cohort of about 30 patients with locally advanced or metastatic urothelial carcinoma, treated at Memorial Sloan Kettering on a trial protocol, was included. Peripheral blood mononuclear cells were collected from each patient pretreatment and during treatment, giving between 1 and 8 total time points per patient. The Qiagen DNeasy Blood extraction kit was used to purify genomic DNA from total PBMCs and tumor samples. PBMCs were collected pretreatment and during treatment, and were isolated and stored as previously described.

This TCR was recovered from a man between 70 and 80 years old with urothelial cancer. Here the chain combines TRBV10-1 and TRBJ1-2; the D gene is unclear. The sample here was PBMCs, taken around atezolizumab (anti-PD-L1) treatment. The CDR3 reads as follows: CASSENRENYGYTF. In nucleotide form, the sequence is TGCGCCAGCAGTGAGAACAGAGAGAACTATGGCTACACCTTC.